This TCR beta chain was documented in a study of T cell responses to AZD1222 COVID-19 vaccine. Notes on the study in general: Unmutated regions of variants are reportedly targeted by nearly half of spike-specific TCRs.

TCRdb's copy holds only in-frame clones and misses some; the assay was immunoSEQ multiplex PCR. The table lists tens of thousands of clones, about nine tenths of them singletons, with less than 20% in the top ten. With regard to this clone: What it binds is unknown.

This TCR came from an adult who received the AZD1222 COVID-19 vaccine. This specimen was peripheral blood, taken 28 days after the second AZD1222 dose.

The CDR3 reads CASSSIWGLERAKNIQYF. The CDR3 coding sequence is TGTGCCAGCAGCAGTATTTGGGGTTTGGAACGGGCCAAAAACATTCAGTACTTC. The chain links TRBV11-2 to TRBJ2-4; D gene ambiguous. Germline loops: CDR1 SGHAT, CDR2 FQNNGV. V lost 5 bases and J lost 1, with 21 bases in between. The CDR3 runs 18 residues.